This T cell receptor beta chain was identified in a study of T cell responses to AZD1222 COVID-19 vaccine. Repertoires were generated with immunoSEQ multiplex PCR, while TCRdb's copy carries only in-frame clones and drops some. The profile shows roughly 150,000 clones, about nine tenths of them singletons. The receptor was derived from an adult in good health. Sequencing used peripheral blood, obtained on day 0 of AZD1222 vaccination.

The CDR3 nucleotides read TGTGCCAGCAGCGCACTAGCGGGCCGGGGGAATGAGCAGTTCTTC. Translation: CASSALAGRGNEQFF. The V and J genes are TRBV7-6 and TRBJ2-1; 9 nucleotides line up with TRBD2. In germline, CDR1 is SGHVS, CDR2 FNYEAQ. Trimming removed 5 bases from V and 7 bases from J; junction bases left unmatched: 9. The CDR3 spans 15 residues. Full variable domain (remainder filled in from reference TRBV7-6 and TRBJ2-1): GAGVSQSPRYKVTKRGQDVALRCDPISGHVSLYWYRQALGQGPEFLTYFNYEAQQDKSGLPNDRFSAERPEGSISTLTIQRTEQRDSAMYRCASSALAGRGNEQFFGPGTRLTVL.